This T cell receptor (beta chain) was profiled in a study of cytomegalovirus exposure and HLA in healthy donors. Whole-study context: The study's early data release held tens of millions of unique TCRs from HLA-typed donors.

PCR amplification relied on 60 Vbeta primers (plus 13 Jbeta primers). Data came from immunoSEQ multiplex PCR; TCRdb stores just in-frame clones and leaves some out. The sample has 150,000 to 200,000 clones, 65% to 75% seen once. Whole-study results and caveats: Information on immune exposure was restricted to one variable (CMV serostatus). As was reported, the classifier diagnosed cytomegalovirus status with high specificity and sensitivity.

Concerning this clone itself: The antigen remains unidentified.

Trimming left V 0 bases short and J 0 bases short, with 11 bases between. CDR1 is LNHDA, CDR2 SQIVND, per germline (reference sequence). The CDR3 is made up of 16 amino acids. The chain employs TRBV19 and TRBJ1-2; D ambiguous. The sequence was obtained from a girl aged 10-17 years in good health and CMV-seronegative. The sample comprised PBMCs. The CDR3 region has the DNA TGTGCCAGTAGTATAGATACAGAACTAGCTAACTATGGCTACACCTTC. Its protein product is CASSIDTELANYGYTF.